A single sample gave rise to the 12 T cell receptor beta chains below, sequenced in a study of cytomegalovirus exposure and HLA in healthy donors. The PCR ran on 60 Vbeta and 13 Jbeta primers. Generated by immunoSEQ multiplex PCR, the TCRdb table keeps only in-frame clones and is missing some. The sample contains over 85,000 clones, approximately 7.6% of which appear only once. The source material was PBMCs. The receptors here all came from a man aged 50 to 59 in good health and CMV-seronegative.

The chain has TRBV7-6 and TRBJ2-1; 8 nucleotides line up with TRBD2. The V and J ends lost 0 bases and 0 bases, in that order; junction bases with no gene match: 13. Per germline, CDR1 SGHVS and CDR2 FNYEAQ. The length of the CDR3 is 20 residues. CDR3 coding DNA: TGTGCCAGCAGCTTAGCCTCAAGGCAAAAGCGGGGGAGCTCCTACAATGAGCAGTTCTTC. This gives the protein CASSLASRQKRGSSYNEQFF.

This clone has more than one count but fewer than ten. CDR3 sequence reads: CASTSAETQYF. The CDR3 DNA sequence: TGTGCCAGCACCAGTGCAGAGACCCAGTACTTC. This chain uses TRBV6-6 with TRBJ2-5; no clear D gene. This CDR3 contains 11 residues. Germline V lookup: CDR1 MNHNY, CDR2 SVGAGI (reference sequence). V was shortened by 7 bases and J by 4 bases, with 7 bases between the two germline ends.

This chain uses TRBV10-1 with TRBJ2-3; D uncertain. The CDR3 extends over 13 amino acids. The germline CDR1 and CDR2 sequences are WNHNN and SYGVQD (reference sequence). V gave up 5 bases and J gave up 2 bases, with 8 bases separating them. This CDR3 reads CASSFSLTDTQYF. In DNA form, the CDR3 reads TGCGCCAGCAGTTTTTCCCTCACAGATACGCAGTATTTT.

This clone was seen only a few times. The chain combines TRBV10-3 with TRBJ2-3; D is possibly TRBD1 (5 bases). From germline, CDR1 is ENHRY and CDR2 SYGVKD. The CDR3 has 14 amino acids. V lost 4 bases and J 1 base, leaving 9 bases between the germline ends. The CDR3 loop is CAISGQLRTDTQYF. In DNA, the CDR3 is TGTGCCATCAGTGGACAGTTACGCACAGATACGCAGTATTTT.

The chain combines TRBV6-1 with TRBJ2-4; D possibly corresponds to TRBD1 (6 bases). V was pared by 0 bases and J by 3 bases, with 12 bases between. The CDR3 consists of 16 residues. CDR1 MNHNS and CDR2 SASEGT come from the germline V gene. The CDR3 sequence is CASSEAAGVDKNIQYF. The CDR3 bases are TGTGCCAGCAGTGAAGCGGCAGGGGTGGACAAAAACATTCAGTACTTC.

The rearrangement uses TRBV9 and TRBJ2-1, with a possible D match to TRBD2 (6 bases). Per germline, CDR1 SGDLS and CDR2 YYNGEE. The V end lost 8 bases, the J end lost 4 bases, and 22 bases lay between the germline ends. The CDR3 has 16 amino acids. CDR3 coding DNA: TGTGCCAGTGAGGGATTTGGGAGGCGAGGGTACAATGAGCAGTTCTTC. This translates into CASEGFGRRGYNEQFF.

This clone has just a few counts. Written as DNA, the CDR3 is TGTGCCAGCACCCCCCCCTCCGGGTACAATGAGCAGTTCTTC. Residues: CASTPPSGYNEQFF. The J gene is TRBJ2-1, the V gene TRBV7-8; D is unresolved. Trimming cost V 7 bases and J 4 bases, with 14 bases left between them. This CDR3 is built from 14 residues. In germline, CDR1 is SGHVS, CDR2 FQNEAQ.

The V and J genes are TRBV18 and TRBJ1-5; D ambiguous. CDR1 and CDR2 (germline): KGHSH, LQKENI. V was trimmed by 7 bases and J by 1 base, leaving 5 bases between them. This CDR3 comprises 12 residues. The CDR3 loop is CASFSSNQPQHF. For the CDR3, the DNA is TGTGCCAGCTTCTCGAGCAATCAGCCCCAGCATTTT.

This clone was picked up a small number of times. In DNA, the CDR3 is TGTGCCAGTACCCTTGGGCCACGGGATTATAGCAATCAGCCCCAGCATTTT. Translating it yields CASTLGPRDYSNQPQHF. This chain connects TRBV19 to TRBJ1-5; no clear D. This CDR3 is 17 amino acids long. From germline, CDR1 is LNHDA and CDR2 SQIVND (reference sequence). V was pared by 7 bases and J by 0 bases, with 19 bases between.

This clone was picked up a small number of times. V usage is TRBV29-1 and J usage is TRBJ2-5, with TRBD2 matching over 8 bases. This CDR3 has 14 residues. Looked up from germline, CDR1 is SQVTM and CDR2 is ANQGSEA. Trimming at V came to 8 bases and at J to 5 bases, leaving 13 bases not matched to a gene. In nucleotides, the CDR3 is TGCAGCTCTGGGAGTAGCGGGGTCCAGGAGACCCAGTACTTC. This gives the protein CSSGSSGVQETQYF.

CDR3 loop: CASTVQGETQYF. The CDR3 DNA sequence: TGTGCCAGCACCGTACAGGGGGAGACCCAGTACTTC. The J gene is TRBJ2-5, the V gene TRBV28; the match to TRBD1 covers 7 bases. V trimming: 7 bases; J trimming: 5 bases; junction bases outside the gene matches: 4. The CDR3 runs to 12 residues. Germline-derived CDR1 and CDR2 are MDHEN and SYDVKM.

This clone has a handful of counts. The chain couples TRBV5-1 to TRBJ2-5; 7 nucleotides line up with TRBD1. The germline gives CDR1 SGHRS, CDR2 YFSETQ. CDR3 length: 14 residues. J gave up 1 base and V 4 bases, and 4 bases lay outside the gene matches. The CDR3 is CASSPGQPQETQYF. The CDR3 bases are TGCGCCAGCAGCCCGGGACAGCCCCAAGAGACCCAGTACTTC. The full variable domain, rest sourced from reference TRBV5-1 and TRBJ2-5, is KAGVTQTPRYLIKTRGQQVTLSCSPISGHRSVSWYQQTPGQGLQFLFEYFSETQRNKGNFPGRFSGRQFSNSRSEMNVSTLELGDSALYLCASSPGQPQETQYFGPGTRLLVL.